These T cell receptor beta chains were read from a single sample in a study of T cell changes during pregnancy in multiple sclerosis. The data were produced by immunoSEQ multiplex PCR, yet TCRdb's version contains in-frame clones alone and is incomplete. The sample holds under 70,000 clones, about 90% seen once. The sample was CD4+ T cells from peripheral blood mononuclear cells, taken after pregnancy. Receptors were obtained from a female donor with multiple sclerosis, enrolled in a pregnancy study. Both conserved end residues are part of each CDR3. Each record gives: J gene, V gene, CDR3 protein.

TRBJ2-2	TRBV6-5	CASTHVRGTGELFF
TRBJ1-2	TRBV10-3	CAISESHRGNYGYTF
TRBJ2-1	TRBV19	CASSILIGLAGGNEQFF
TRBJ1-5	TRBV2	CASSGPGQGAGQPQHF
TRBJ1-2	TRBV5-4	CASSSDRGWGGYTF
TRBJ1-4	TRBV5-5	CASSLGMGAGEKLFF
TRBJ2-2	TRBV6-1	CASSARDRGVTGELFF
TRBJ1-1	TRBV5-8	CASSRGDREGYTEAFF
TRBJ2-1	TRBV5-4	CASILRRAGGVEQFF
TRBJ2-5	TRBV6-5	CASSYSWQGKETQYF